The next 32 T cell receptor beta chains were all read from a single sample in a study of T cells expressing NK-cell markers. Reanalyzing the 5' RACE reads, TCRdb keeps one entry per CDR3 protein, without DNA. Its table records over 150,000 distinct CDR3 sequences. The material sequenced was blood T cells: a sorted CD56 or NKG2C T cell subset, CD4+ or CD8+ T cells, or bulk PBMC T cells (not recorded which). The receptors were sampled from a woman between 45 and 65 years old in good health.

The rearrangement uses TRBV7-9 and TRBJ2-5; there is no DNA to check the TCRdb D call of TRBD1. Per germline, CDR1 SEHNR and CDR2 FQNEAQ (reference sequence). The CDR3 length is 15 residues. The CDR3 reads CASSFESGPPETQYF.

V is TRBV4-1 and J is TRBJ1-2. The CDR3 runs 14 residues. Germline V gene lookup returns CDR1 MGHRA and CDR2 YSYEKL. This CDR3 reads CASRAPGSSYGYTF.

The J gene is TRBJ2-1, the V gene TRBV4-2; the TCRdb D gene call, TRBD2, has no DNA to confirm it. The CDR3 has 15 amino acids. CDR1 LGHNA and CDR2 YNFKEQ come from the germline V gene. CDR3 loop: CASSQEPGLVGEQFF.

CDR3 in amino acids: CASSTSTGGWDTQYF. The V call is TRBV27, the J call TRBJ2-3; TCRdb gives TRBD1 as the D gene, but with no DNA this cannot be confirmed. This CDR3 has 15 amino acids. The germline gives CDR1 MNHEY, CDR2 SMNVEV (reference sequence).

Its frequency marks this clonotype as medium-sized (0.01 to 0.1%). The V gene is TRBV27, the J gene TRBJ1-2; TCRdb selects TRBD1, and the lack of DNA leaves this call unchecked. The CDR3 extends over 14 amino acids. Germline V gene sequence: CDR1 MNHEY, CDR2 SMNVEV (reference sequence). The CDR3 loop reads CASSLSIGGVGYTF.

The genes are TRBV25-1 and TRBJ1-1; the D call of TRBD1 rests on TCRdb alone, since no DNA is present to check it. Germline loops: CDR1 MGHDK, CDR2 SYGVNS. This CDR3 is 13 amino acids long. The CDR3 spells CASSPGGGLEAFF.

The chain joins TRBV3-1 to TRBJ1-1. CDR1 LGHDT and CDR2 YNNKEL come from the germline V gene (reference sequence). The CDR3 covers 15 residues. CDR3 residues: CASSQEHRGNTEAFF.

The J gene is TRBJ2-7, the V gene TRBV29-1. CDR3 length: 11 amino acids. CDR1 is SQVTM and CDR2 is ANQGSEA in the germline V gene. The CDR3 spells CSVVQEYEQYF.

The chain combines TRBV6-2 or TRBV6-3 with TRBJ2-1; TCRdb gives TRBD2 as the D gene, but with no DNA this cannot be confirmed. The germline gives CDR1 MNHEY, CDR2 SVGEGT. This CDR3 is built from 17 residues. The CDR3 sequence is CASSYSGLAGLYNEQFF.

The chain links TRBV11-3 to TRBJ2-2. The CDR3 runs 13 residues. Germline assignment: CDR1 SGHNT and CDR2 YENEEA. CDR3 sequence reads: CASSSEKIGELFF.

This chain connects TRBV12-3 or TRBV12-4 to TRBJ2-1; TCRdb picks TRBD2, but there is no DNA to check that call. This CDR3 spans 17 amino acids. The CDR3 here is CASSPRSGTSGVNEQFF.

The chain's CDR3 is CSVCGTGAEAFF. The chain combines TRBV29-1 with TRBJ1-1; the TCRdb call, TRBD1, lacks DNA for checking. The germline CDR1 and CDR2 sequences are SQVTM and ANQGSEA. The length of the CDR3 is 12 residues.

The chain uses TRBV11-3 and TRBJ2-3. The CDR3 loop spans 13 amino acids. The germline CDR1 and CDR2 sequences are SGHNT and YENEEA. The CDR3 spells CASRTRGTDTQYF.

The rearrangement uses TRBV15 and TRBJ2-1; with no DNA, the TCRdb D assignment of TRBD2 cannot be verified. The CDR3 is 15 residues long. Germline V gives CDR1 LNHNV, CDR2 YYDKDF (reference sequence). CDR3: CATSRDSGLGNEQFF.

The chain uses TRBV27 and TRBJ2-3; TCRdb calls TRBD2, which cannot be checked without DNA. The CDR3 spans 11 residues. The germline V gene encodes CDR1 MNHEY and CDR2 SMNVEV (reference sequence). The CDR3 is CASSFLQSQYF.

The chain has TRBV10-3 and TRBJ2-7. From germline, CDR1 is ENHRY and CDR2 SYGVKD. This CDR3 region has 14 residues. CDR3: CAISEPGRTYEQYF.

The chain has TRBV12-3 or TRBV12-4 and TRBJ2-1; without DNA, the TCRdb call of TRBD2 cannot be checked. This CDR3 is built from 11 residues. CDR3: CASSFGTSDFF.

This chain's CDR3 is CASSLFGTSGSGELFF. The chain has TRBV5-6 and TRBJ2-2; checking the TCRdb D call of TRBD2 is not possible without DNA. Germline CDR1 SGHDT, CDR2 YYEEEE. The CDR3 sequence is 16 residues long.

The J gene is TRBJ1-1, the V gene TRBV24-1. The CDR3 consists of 11 residues. Germline V gene data show CDR1 as KGHDR and CDR2 as SFDVKD. The CDR3 sequence is CATSSNTEAFF.

The chain links TRBV19 to TRBJ2-7; the TRBD1 assignment by TCRdb is unverifiable without DNA. The CDR3 extends over 15 amino acids. The V gene's germline CDR1 is LNHDA and CDR2 SQIVND (reference sequence). The CDR3 loop is CASSPEPGFSYEQYF.

V is TRBV6-5 and J is TRBJ2-3; TCRdb picks TRBD1, but there is no DNA to check that call. CDR3 length: 14 amino acids. Germline loops: CDR1 MNHEY, CDR2 SVGAGI. CDR3 sequence reads: CASSLTGMGDTQYF.

V gene TRBV5-1 combines with J gene TRBJ1-1; as DNA is missing, the TRBD1 call by TCRdb cannot be tested. Germline V gives CDR1 SGHRS, CDR2 YFSETQ. The CDR3 runs to 13 residues. CDR3 loop: CASSAGGNTEAFF. The full variable domain, in which reference TRBV5-1 and TRBJ1-1 provide the parts outside the CDR3, is KAGVTQTPRYLIKTRGQQVTLSCSPISGHRSVSWYQQTPGQGLQFLFEYFSETQRNKGNFPGRFSGRQFSNSRSEMNVSTLELGDSALYLCASSAGGNTEAFFGQGTRLTVV.

The rearrangement uses TRBV4-1 and TRBJ2-7; absent DNA, TCRdb's TRBD2 call cannot be checked. The V gene's germline CDR1 is MGHRA and CDR2 YSYEKL. The CDR3 has 14 residues. The CDR3 spells CASSPSTGPDEQYF.

The rearrangement links TRBV7-6 to TRBJ1-4; TCRdb's D gene call, TRBD1, goes unchecked for lack of DNA. The V gene's germline CDR1 is SGHVS and CDR2 FNYEAQ. The CDR3 length is 15 residues. This chain's CDR3 is CASSFPGGGEEKLFF.

This chain links TRBV27 with TRBJ1-1. The CDR3 spans 13 residues. Germline V gene lookup returns CDR1 MNHEY and CDR2 SMNVEV (reference sequence). This CDR3 reads CASSLVPVTEAFF.

The CDR3: CASRPPSRGYTF. V is TRBV13 and J is TRBJ1-2; the TCRdb call, TRBD1, lacks DNA for checking. This CDR3 spans 12 amino acids. Germline CDR1 PRHDT, CDR2 FYEKMQ (reference sequence).

This chain connects TRBV5-1 to TRBJ2-3. Germline V gene data show CDR1 as SGHRS and CDR2 as YFSETQ. CDR3 length equals 15 residues. The CDR3 spells CASSLEQTITDTQYF.

The chain links TRBV11-3 to TRBJ1-1. The length of the CDR3 is 13 residues. The germline CDR1 and CDR2 sequences are SGHNT and YENEEA. The CDR3 protein is CASSGELNTEAFF.

The rearrangement joins TRBV27 to TRBJ1-2; TCRdb lists TRBD1, though no DNA is available to test this call. From germline, CDR1 is MNHEY and CDR2 SMNVEV (reference sequence). The CDR3 loop spans 16 amino acids. The CDR3 region is CASSPPGQHWDYGYTF.

The chain has TRBV10-3 and TRBJ2-1; the TRBD2 assignment by TCRdb is unverifiable without DNA. This CDR3 region has 13 residues. Germline CDR1 is ENHRY and CDR2 is SYGVKD. The CDR3 here is CAISDGGDLEQFF.

V usage is TRBV15 and J usage is TRBJ1-1. The length of the CDR3 is 16 residues. Germline V lookup: CDR1 LNHNV, CDR2 YYDKDF (reference sequence). The CDR3 is CATSRDGESVNTEAFF.

The V call is TRBV19, the J call TRBJ2-7; the TCRdb call, TRBD2, lacks DNA for checking. This CDR3 is 14 amino acids long. Germline CDR1 reads LNHDA; CDR2 reads SQIVND (reference sequence). The CDR3 sequence is CASNGGEGLDEQYF.